This T cell receptor beta chain was obtained from a study of STAT5B mutations in CD4+ large granular lymphocyte leukemia. This CDR3 region has 15 residues. The ends were cut back, 6 bases at V and 1 base at J, with 14 bases in the middle. CDR1 is MNHEY and CDR2 is SVGAGI in the germline V gene. How the authors handled the data: The detection floor for productive clonotype frequency was 2.59 x 10-5. Profiling relied on immunoSEQ multiplex PCR, and the TCRdb table lists in-frame clones only, not all of them. Clone size and the V and J calls come from that table; the DNA yielded D and trimming. The sample has approximately 32,000 clones, approximately 69% seen once.

The sequence was collected from a human donor in good health. The chain links TRBV6-5 to TRBJ2-3; TRBD2 is a possible D gene (7 bases). The sequenced sample was CD4+ T cells from blood buffy coats. CDR3 amino acids: CASRGNGGRTDTQYF. The CDR3 DNA follows: TGTGCCAGCAGAGGAAACGGGGGGCGCACAGATACGCAGTATTTT.